These 17 T cell receptor beta chains came from one sample sequenced in a study of Ad26.COV2.S vaccination and SARS-CoV-2 variants. Libraries were prepared by immunoSEQ multiplex PCR; TCRdb keeps only in-frame clonotypes and omits some of them. The table lists about 140,000 clones, 86% of them singletons, with around 5.1% in the top ten. Sample: peripheral blood, taken after recovery from COVID-19. Receptors were obtained from a human donor who had recovered from COVID-19.

J is TRBJ2-2 and V is TRBV9; 8 bases align to TRBD1. The CDR3 is 17 amino acids. From germline, CDR1 is SGDLS and CDR2 YYNGEE. The V gene end was trimmed by 3 bases and the J gene end by 5 bases; junction bases not matched to a gene: 12. The CDR3 nucleotides are TGTGCCAGCAGCGCCCCCTCGACAGGGGTCCCTACCGGGGAGCTGTTTTTT. It specifies CASSAPSTGVPTGELFF. Full variable domain (remainder filled in from reference TRBV9 and TRBJ2-2): DSGVTQTPKHLITATGQRVTLRCSPRSGDLSVYWYQQSLDQGLQFLIQYYNGEERAKGNILERFSAQQFPDLHSELNLSSLELGDSALYFCASSAPSTGVPTGELFFGEGSRLTVL.

The rearrangement uses TRBV3-1 (or the pseudogene TRBV3-2) and TRBJ1-2, with 7 bases identical to TRBD1. CDR3 size: 14 residues. The J segment lost 2 bases and the V segment lost 4 bases, leaving 4 bases of the junction unmatched. Germline loops: CDR1 LGHDT, CDR2 YNNKEL (reference sequence). The CDR3 nucleotides read TGTGCCAGCAGCCGGAAACAGGGGAACTATGGCTACACCTTC. This codes for CASSRKQGNYGYTF.

The genes are TRBV7-6 and TRBJ2-1; 12 bases line up with TRBD2. J was trimmed by 6 bases and V by 5 bases; bases with no gene match: 5. Germline V gene lookup returns CDR1 SGHVS and CDR2 FNYEAQ. The CDR3 totals 15 residues. The CDR3 DNA sequence: TGTGCCAGCAGCCCGGGACTAGCGGGTGTCAATGAGCAGTTCTTC. Amino acids: CASSPGLAGVNEQFF. Full variable domain (outside the CDR3, taken from reference TRBV7-6 and TRBJ2-1): GAGVSQSPRYKVTKRGQDVALRCDPISGHVSLYWYRQALGQGPEFLTYFNYEAQQDKSGLPNDRFSAERPEGSISTLTIQRTEQRDSAMYRCASSPGLAGVNEQFFGPGTRLTVL.

The chain combines TRBV9 with TRBJ2-1, with 9 bases aligning to TRBD2. This CDR3 has 19 residues. The germline V gene has CDR1 SGDLS and CDR2 YYNGEE. V shed 0 bases and J 3 bases; nucleotides not matched to a gene: 13. CDR3 protein: CASSVEGLAGNLNYNEQFF. DNA for the CDR3: TGTGCCAGCAGCGTAGAAGGGCTAGCGGGGAACCTGAACTACAATGAGCAGTTCTTC. The full variable domain, completed using reference TRBV9 and TRBJ2-1, is DSGVTQTPKHLITATGQRVTLRCSPRSGDLSVYWYQQSLDQGLQFLIQYYNGEERAKGNILERFSAQQFPDLHSELNLSSLELGDSALYFCASSVEGLAGNLNYNEQFFGPGTRLTVL.

There are a few counts of this clone. The genes are TRBV6-5 and TRBJ1-3; D might be TRBD1 (6 bases). Germline loops: CDR1 MNHEY, CDR2 SVGAGI. The CDR3 is made up of 16 amino acids. The V gene lost 0 bases and the J gene lost 2 bases, with 11 bases spanning the gap. The DNA of the CDR3 is TGTGCCAGCAGTTACTCCCAACAGGGACCTGGAAACACCATATATTTT. It specifies CASSYSQQGPGNTIYF.

The gene calls are TRBV6-2 or TRBV6-3 and TRBJ1-2; D call uncertain. V gave up 2 bases and J gave up 4 bases, with 11 bases separating them. The germline V gene encodes CDR1 MNHEY and CDR2 SVGEGT. The CDR3 consists of 14 residues. CDR3 protein: CASSYKQPLYGYTF. As DNA, the CDR3 is TGTGCCAGCAGTTACAAGCAACCCCTCTATGGCTACACCTTC.

The chain carries TRBV6-6 and TRBJ1-6; no definite D call. This CDR3 spans 15 amino acids. CDR1 and CDR2 (germline): MNHNY, SVGAGI (reference sequence). V lost 0 bases and J 5 bases, leaving 8 bases between the germline ends. The CDR3 sequence: CASSYSPDHNSPLHF. Here the CDR3 DNA reads TGTGCCAGCAGTTACTCGCCAGATCATAATTCACCCCTCCACTTT.

The chain is built from TRBV11-3 and TRBJ2-1, with 8 bases matching TRBD1. The germline gives CDR1 SGHNT, CDR2 YENEEA. Trimming at V came to 2 bases and at J to 6 bases, leaving 6 bases not matched to a gene. The CDR3 has 15 amino acids. This chain's CDR3 is CASSLSDRGPNEQFF. DNA of the CDR3: TGTGCCAGCAGCTTAAGTGACAGGGGCCCCAATGAGCAGTTCTTC.

J is TRBJ1-1 and V is TRBV6-1; 7 bases are shared with TRBD1. The germline CDR1 and CDR2 sequences are MNHNS and SASEGT. The CDR3 contains 14 residues. Germline trimming cut 2 bases from V and 7 bases from J; bases unmatched to any gene: 7. Here the CDR3 DNA reads TGTGCCAGCAGTGAAAGAAGGAGGACAGGTGAAGCTTTCTTT. Its protein is CASSERRRTGEAFF.

This sequence joins TRBV28 and TRBJ2-3, with D maybe TRBD2 (5 bases). The CDR3 consists of 14 residues. The germline CDR1 and CDR2 sequences are MDHEN and SYDVKM. The V end lost 4 bases, the J end lost 4 bases, and 12 bases lay between the germline ends. DNA of the CDR3: TGTGCCAGCAGTTCCTCCGTGGAGGCAGATACGCAGTATTTT. Its protein is CASSSSVEADTQYF.

The rearrangement links TRBV9 to TRBJ1-6, with TRBD1 matching 9 bases. This CDR3 has 15 amino acids. V lost 3 bases, J lost 8 bases, and 6 bases stayed unmatched. Germline CDR1 reads SGDLS; CDR2 reads YYNGEE. This CDR3 is CASSEIGTGHSPLHF. CDR3 DNA sequence: TGTGCCAGCAGCGAGATCGGGACAGGGCATTCACCCCTCCACTTT. Filled out from reference TRBV9 and TRBJ1-6, the complete variable domain reads DSGVTQTPKHLITATGQRVTLRCSPRSGDLSVYWYQQSLDQGLQFLIQYYNGEERAKGNILERFSAQQFPDLHSELNLSSLELGDSALYFCASSEIGTGHSPLHFGNGTRLTVT.

In its sample, this clone was seen once. The chain couples TRBV28 to TRBJ2-2, with no clear D. The CDR3 runs to 13 residues. CDR1 MDHEN and CDR2 SYDVKM come from the germline V gene. The germline V and J ends were trimmed by 6 bases and 0 bases, with 5 bases remaining between them. DNA for the CDR3: TGTGCCAGCAGCCCTTCGAACACCGGGGAGCTGTTTTTT. It yields the protein CASSPSNTGELFF. Combining the CDR3 with reference TRBV28 and TRBJ2-2 gives the whole variable domain DVKVTQSSRYLVKRTGEKVFLECVQDMDHENMFWYRQDPGLGLRLIYFSYDVKMKEKGDIPEGYSVSREKKERFSLILESASTNQTSMYLCASSPSNTGELFFGEGSRLTVL.

Only a few counts were recorded for this clone. The gene calls are TRBV7-8 and TRBJ1-1; TRBD1 might be the D (5 bases). The CDR3 loop spans 14 amino acids. Trimming took 3 bases from V and 4 from J, leaving 12 bases between them. Germline V gene lookup returns CDR1 SGHVS and CDR2 FQNEAQ. The CDR3 protein is CASSFGGAPTEAFF. The CDR3 coding sequence is TGTGCCAGCAGCTTTGGGGGTGCCCCCACTGAAGCTTTCTTT.

The chain combines TRBV24-1 with TRBJ2-3; 8 bases fit TRBD2. The CDR3 has 15 amino acids. V gave up 9 bases and J gave up 6 bases; unmatched junction bases: 13. Germline CDR1 KGHDR, CDR2 SFDVKD. CDR3 nucleotides: TGTGCCACCGCCAACGTAGCGGGGCAGGGGGATACGCAGTATTTT. This sequence encodes CATANVAGQGDTQYF.

Note on this clone: Relative to the germline gene, one junction end is altered; a read error may explain this. V and J are TRBV7-7 and TRBJ2-5; TRBD1 agrees at 8 bases. CDR3 length equals 17 residues. Germline V gene lookup returns CDR1 SSHAT and CDR2 FNYEAQ (reference sequence). The CDR3 DNA follows: TGTGCTAGCACACCAAACCCGGGGACAGGTGGACAAGAGACCCAGTACTTC. It codes for CASTPNPGTGGQETQYF.

This clone was detected only once. The V and J genes are TRBV5-1 and TRBJ1-6; 9 nucleotides align to TRBD1. The CDR3 has 14 residues. With V trimmed by 4 bases and J by 15 bases, 11 bases remained unmatched. The V gene's germline CDR1 is SGHRS and CDR2 YFSETQ. This chain's CDR3 is CASSPGQGPSVLHF. CDR3 coding DNA: TGCGCCAGCAGCCCGGGACAGGGCCCAAGTGTCCTCCACTTT.

The genes are TRBV6-5 and TRBJ2-2; 11 bases match TRBD1. The germline CDR1 and CDR2 sequences are MNHEY and SVGAGI. The V gene end was trimmed by 11 bases and the J gene end by 6 bases; junction bases not matched to a gene: 11. The CDR3 is 15 amino acids. CDR3 in amino acids: CAGQGASLGAGELFF. The CDR3 coding sequence is TGTGCCGGACAGGGGGCCTCTTTAGGAGCCGGGGAGCTGTTTTTT.